The 17 T cell receptor beta chains presented below share a single source sample, sequenced in a study of T cells after yellow fever vaccination. TCRdb reanalysed the 5' RACE reads using MiXCR and keeps one entry per CDR3 protein. Of hundreds of thousands of distinct CDR3 sequences in the sample, roughly 8.3% are singletons; the top ten hold roughly 18%. The material sequenced was PBMCs, taken approximately 40 days after the first yellow fever vaccination. Source of these receptors: a man younger than 35 who received the YFV17D yellow fever vaccine.

The chain links TRBV7-2 to TRBJ2-3, with 8 bases lining up with TRBD1. V gave up 4 bases and J gave up 2 bases; unmatched junction bases: 2. The CDR3 totals 14 residues. CDR1 and CDR2 (germline): SGHTA, FQGNSA. CDR3 nucleotides: TGTGCCAGCAGCTCGGGACAGGTCACAGATACGCAGTATTTT. As protein: CASSSGQVTDTQYF.

The chain links TRBV6-5 to TRBJ1-6, with a possible D match to TRBD1 (5 bases). Germline lookup yields CDR1 MNHEY and CDR2 SVGAGI. Trimming pared 0 bases from V and 7 bases from J, leaving 13 bases between. The CDR3 totals 16 residues. The CDR3 nucleotides are TGTGCCAGCAGTTACTCTCTCTGGGGGGGGAATTCACCCCTCCACTTT. This encodes CASSYSLWGGNSPLHF.

This rearrangement joins TRBV20-1 to TRBJ2-7; D assignment may be TRBD1 or TRBD2 (5 bases each). From germline, CDR1 is DFQATT and CDR2 SNEGSKA (reference sequence). Trimming shortened V by 1 base and J by 3 bases, and 10 bases separated the two germline ends. The CDR3 has 13 amino acids. The CDR3 is CSARVPGSYEQYF. The CDR3 DNA is TGCAGTGCTAGAGTGCCAGGGAGCTACGAGCAGTACTTC.

This clonotype was observed a handful of times. The V call is TRBV7-6, the J call TRBJ2-1; the D gene is possibly TRBD1 (6 bases). Germline V CDR1 and CDR2: SGHVS, FNYEAQ. This CDR3 region has 16 residues. V lost 5 bases and J 6 bases, leaving 20 bases between the germline ends. The CDR3 DNA reads TGTGCCAGCAGCCTAGGGGGTTTGCGGCAGGGCAATGAGCAGTTCTTC. Its protein is CASSLGGLRQGNEQFF.

The chain employs TRBV7-2 and TRBJ2-2; D is unresolved. This CDR3 spans 13 amino acids. Germline V CDR1 and CDR2: SGHTA, FQGNSA. Trimming removed 3 bases from V and 3 bases from J, with 5 bases in between. The CDR3: CASSFFDTGELFF. The CDR3 DNA follows: TGTGCCAGCAGCTTTTTCGACACCGGGGAGCTGTTTTTT.

This clonotype was detected ten times or more. The chain combines TRBV4-3 with TRBJ2-2; D remains unclear. Germline lookup yields CDR1 LGHNA and CDR2 YSLEER. V was shortened by 6 bases and J by 2 bases, with 22 bases between the two germline ends. The CDR3 spans 18 residues. Here the CDR3 DNA reads TGCGCCAGCAGTCGACCGCCCAGTTCCTACTCCAACACCGGGGAGCTGTTTTTT. This sequence encodes CASSRPPSSYSNTGELFF.

This clonotype occurred once. The chain recombines TRBV27 with TRBJ2-1; either TRBD1 or TRBD2 may fit D (5 bases each). This CDR3 has 16 residues. Germline values: CDR1 MNHEY, CDR2 SMNVEV (reference sequence). Trimming took 6 bases from V and 2 from J, leaving 17 bases between them. The chain's CDR3 is CASRRAGTSTYNEQFF. CDR3 sequence (DNA): TGTGCCAGCAGACGAGCCGGGACCAGCACCTACAATGAGCAGTTCTTC.

The J gene is TRBJ1-3, the V gene TRBV29-1; D unresolved. The CDR3 consists of 11 residues. The V end was cut by 3 bases, the J end by 4 bases, with 4 bases between. CDR1 is SQVTM and CDR2 is ANQGSEA in the germline V gene. DNA for the CDR3: TGCAGCGTTGATCTGGGAAACACCATATATTTT. Translated: CSVDLGNTIYF.

This clonotype has only a few counts. The CDR3 DNA is TGTGCCAGTAGTATAGGAGGTGTGAGTGAGCAGTTCTTC. Its translation: CASSIGGVSEQFF. The V and J genes are TRBV19 and TRBJ2-1; D uncertain. This CDR3 has 13 residues. Germline-derived CDR1 and CDR2 are LNHDA and SQIVND (reference sequence). V lost 1 base and J 9 bases, leaving 10 bases between the germline ends.

The chain carries TRBV2 and TRBJ2-5, with 9 bases lining up with TRBD2. The V gene end was trimmed by 2 bases and the J gene end by 7 bases; junction bases not matched to a gene: 8. Germline V gene data show CDR1 as SNHLY and CDR2 as FYNNEI. This CDR3 is 15 amino acids long. CDR3 region: CASSERLAGSTTQYF. As DNA, the CDR3 is TGTGCCAGCAGTGAAAGGCTAGCGGGGTCGACGACCCAGTACTTC.

Many counts were recorded for this clonotype. The genes are TRBV7-2 and TRBJ2-5; D is unresolved. This CDR3 contains 14 residues. The V and J ends lost 1 base and 1 base respectively, with 7 bases between them. CDR1 and CDR2 (germline): SGHTA, FQGNSA. For the CDR3, the DNA is TGTGCCAGCAGCTTAGTATACAGCCAAGAGACCCAGTACTTC. It specifies CASSLVYSQETQYF.

This clonotype was seen at least ten times. The junction differs from germline at one of its ends, possibly a read error. This chain uses TRBV7-7 with TRBJ2-2; D might be TRBD2 (6 bases). CDR3 length equals 15 residues. The germline V gene has CDR1 SSHAT and CDR2 FNYEAQ (reference sequence). In nucleotides, the CDR3 is TGTGCTAGCACGGAGGGGTTTGGGAACACCGGGGAGCTGTTTTTT. This gives the protein CASTEGFGNTGELFF.

This clonotype has a handful of counts. The chain links TRBV7-9 to TRBJ2-3; 8 bases fit TRBD2. V shed 10 bases and J 1 base; nucleotides not matched to a gene: 10. Germline CDR1 reads SEHNR; CDR2 reads FQNEAQ (reference sequence). The CDR3 has 15 amino acids. The CDR3 loop reads CATQLAGGGTDTQYF. The CDR3 region has the DNA TGTGCCACCCAGCTCGCGGGGGGTGGCACAGATACGCAGTATTTT. The entire variable domain, with the rest obtained from reference TRBV7-9 and TRBJ2-3, is as follows: DTGVSQNPRHKITKRGQNVTFRCDPISEHNRLYWYRQTLGQGPEFLTYFQNEAQLEKSRLLSDRFSAERPKGSFSTLEIQRTEQGDSAMYLCATQLAGGGTDTQYFGPGTRLTVL.

The chain combines TRBV19 with TRBJ1-5; D is perhaps TRBD1 (5 bases). V lost 7 bases, J lost 3 bases, and 13 bases lay in between. CDR3 size: 14 residues. Germline loops: CDR1 LNHDA, CDR2 SQIVND (reference sequence). DNA for the CDR3: TGTGCCAGTAAGTGGCTGGGGCCCAATCAGCCCCAGCATTTT. Amino acids: CASKWLGPNQPQHF.

The rearrangement joins TRBV5-1 to TRBJ2-3, with 11 positions matching TRBD1. V lost 4 bases and J lost 4; bases outside the gene matches: 8. The germline gives CDR1 SGHRS, CDR2 YFSETQ. There are 16 residues in the CDR3. This CDR3 reads CASSPGTGGFADTQYF. For the CDR3, the DNA is TGCGCCAGCAGCCCAGGGACAGGGGGATTTGCAGATACGCAGTATTTT.

The V and J genes are TRBV6-5 and TRBJ1-1; D perhaps matches TRBD1 (5 bases). The CDR3 runs to 16 residues. Trimming removed 0 bases from V and 4 bases from J, with 15 bases in between. Germline V gives CDR1 MNHEY, CDR2 SVGAGI. Written as DNA, the CDR3 is TGTGCCAGCAGTTACTCGGTGCCCGATGGGGGCACTGAAGCTTTCTTT. The encoded protein is CASSYSVPDGGTEAFF.

This clonotype was counted between two and nine times. V gene TRBV6-5 combines with J gene TRBJ1-4; D is possibly TRBD1 (6 bases). There are 17 residues in the CDR3. In germline, CDR1 is MNHEY, CDR2 SVGAGI. Trimming took off 2 bases at V and 6 bases at J, with 19 bases between the two ends. The CDR3 bases are TGTGCCAGCAGTTACCCAAAAAACGGGACACCTTATGAAAAACTGTTTTTT. It translates to CASSYPKNGTPYEKLFF.